This T cell receptor (beta chain) was identified in a study of blood T cells in healthy people across ages. Isolating PBMCs gave at least 6 million of these cells per sample. V was cut by 7 bases and J by 10 bases, with 20 bases left in between. The germline V gene has CDR1 SQVTM and CDR2 ANQGSEA. There are 13 residues in the CDR3. A second PCR of roughly 7 to 11 cycles used a sample-barcoded 5' primer and a J-beta primer mix. The template-switch adaptor, which had 12 random nucleotides, put a tag on each cDNA molecule. MiXCR, run by TCRdb on the 5' RACE reads, gives a single entry per CDR3 protein. The sample records 540,000 or so distinct CDR3 sequences, around half being singletons.

Sequences were obtained from blood. The chain combines TRBV29-1 with TRBJ2-1, with a tentative D call TRBD1 (5 bases). This TCR was recovered from an elderly man in good health. CDR3 sequence reads: CSGSDTQSYEQFF. As DNA, the CDR3 is TGCAGCGGATCGGACACCCAATCCTACGAGCAGTTCTTC.